This entry lists 29 T cell receptor beta chains sequenced from one sample in a study of blood T cell repertoires in COVID-19. Using immunoSEQ multiplex PCR, the repertoire was profiled, and TCRdb retains in-frame clones only, with some absent. The table has 360,000 or so clones, roughly nine tenths seen once. Sequences were obtained from PBMCs or T cells enriched from blood (not recorded which). Receptor source: a woman younger than 45 who had recovered from COVID-19.

Of note for this clone: The junction does not match germline at one end; this may be a read error. V is TRBV6-5 and J is TRBJ2-1; 8 bases fit TRBD1. The CDR3 sequence is 15 residues long. From germline, CDR1 is MNHEY and CDR2 SVGAGI. This CDR3 is CASSDSGTGNNEQFF. The CDR3 DNA reads TGTGCCAGCAGTGACTCGGGGACAGGCAACAATGAGCAGTTCTTC.

The chain links TRBV7-8 to TRBJ2-7, with D possibly matching TRBD1 (5 bases). CDR3 length: 13 amino acids. Germline CDR1 and CDR2: SGHVS and FQNEAQ. The germline V and J ends were trimmed by 1 base and 3 bases, with 7 bases remaining between them. The CDR3 DNA sequence: TGTGCCAGCAGCTTAGGACAGAACTACGAGCAGTACTTC. Protein: CASSLGQNYEQYF.

This clone was recorded only once. V gene TRBV19 combines with J gene TRBJ2-2; possibly TRBD1 for D (5 bases). V was pared by 1 base and J by 7 bases, with 13 bases between. Germline CDR1 and CDR2: LNHDA and SQIVND (reference sequence). The CDR3 covers 15 residues. Here the CDR3 DNA reads TGTGCCAGTAGTATAGGGCCGACAGTTTTCGGGGAGCTGTTTTTT. It is translated as CASSIGPTVFGELFF.

This clone was seen once. The J gene is TRBJ2-7, the V gene TRBV5-1; 7 nucleotides match TRBD1. CDR1 SGHRS and CDR2 YFSETQ come from the germline V gene. The CDR3 is 14 amino acids. After removal of 2 bases from V and 1 base from J, the junction contained 3 bases not matched to a gene. CDR3 DNA sequence: TGCGCCAGCAGCTTTCCGGGACAGTCCTACGAGCAGTACTTC. It yields the protein CASSFPGQSYEQYF. Looking up the rest from reference TRBV5-1 and TRBJ2-7 gives the full variable domain: KAGVTQTPRYLIKTRGQQVTLSCSPISGHRSVSWYQQTPGQGLQFLFEYFSETQRNKGNFPGRFSGRQFSNSRSEMNVSTLELGDSALYLCASSFPGQSYEQYFGPGTRLTVT.

The genes are TRBV30 and TRBJ1-4; 9 bases align to TRBD1. CDR1 GTSNPN and CDR2 SVGIG come from the germline V gene (reference sequence). The CDR3 has 12 amino acids. J lost 10 bases, V lost 2 bases, and 2 bases had no gene match. The CDR3 protein is CAWSRQGGKLFF. The DNA of the CDR3 is TGTGCCTGGAGTAGACAGGGGGGAAAACTGTTTTTT.

This clone was recorded once. The chain uses TRBV9 and TRBJ2-1; TRBD2 agrees at 7 bases. CDR3 size: 18 residues. J lost 1 base, V lost 0 bases, and 10 bases had no gene match. CDR1 and CDR2 (germline): SGDLS, YYNGEE. The CDR3 loop reads CASSVALLGGPSYNEQFF. In DNA form, the CDR3 reads TGTGCCAGCAGCGTAGCGCTTCTGGGAGGGCCTTCCTACAATGAGCAGTTCTTC.

V usage is TRBV7-9 and J usage is TRBJ2-2; the match to TRBD1 covers 7 bases. V lost 2 bases, J lost 2 bases, and 2 bases stayed unmatched. This CDR3 spans 15 amino acids. Germline values: CDR1 SEHNR, CDR2 FQNEAQ (reference sequence). The CDR3 region is CASSLRDSNTGELFF. The CDR3 DNA is TGTGCCAGCAGCTTAAGGGACAGCAACACCGGGGAGCTGTTTTTT.

The rearrangement uses TRBV3-1 (or the pseudogene TRBV3-2) and TRBJ1-3, with D unresolved. The CDR3 is 12 amino acids. Germline values: CDR1 LGHDT, CDR2 YNNKEL (reference sequence). The ends were cut back, 0 bases at V and 5 bases at J, with 2 bases in the middle. The CDR3 DNA reads TGTGCCAGCAGCCAAGACAGAAACACCATATATTTT. It is translated as CASSQDRNTIYF.

The V and J genes are TRBV19 and TRBJ1-3; D call uncertain. Trimming left V 8 bases short and J 3 bases short, with 8 bases between. Germline V CDR1 and CDR2: LNHDA, SQIVND (reference sequence). CDR3 length equals 12 residues. The DNA of the CDR3 is TGTGCCAGTCAACAGTATGGAAACACCATATATTTT. Translation gives CASQQYGNTIYF.

V usage is TRBV12-3 or TRBV12-4 and J usage is TRBJ2-7; D call uncertain. This CDR3 is 12 amino acids long. V lost 7 bases, J lost 6 bases, and 13 bases lay in between. CDR3 nucleotide sequence: TGTGCCAGCACTATAACCCCCTCCGAGCAGTACTTC. Translation gives CASTITPSEQYF.

The chain combines TRBV24-1 with TRBJ1-4, with D unclear. This CDR3 has 15 residues. Germline V gives CDR1 KGHDR, CDR2 SFDVKD. Trimming removed 3 bases from V and 2 bases from J, with 9 bases in between. The CDR3 DNA is TGTGCCACCAGTGATGCAGGCGAGACTAATGAAAAACTGTTTTTT. It yields the protein CATSDAGETNEKLFF.

The CDR3 nucleotides are TGTGCCAGCAGCTTATTTCCCCAGGGGGCGGTCACCGGGGAGCTGTTTTTT. This translates into CASSLFPQGAVTGELFF. The chain links TRBV7-6 to TRBJ2-2; 8 positions agree with TRBD1. V lost 2 bases, J lost 4 bases, and 9 bases stayed unmatched. This CDR3 region has 17 residues. Per the germline V gene, CDR1 is SGHVS and CDR2 is FNYEAQ.

V usage is TRBV12-3 or TRBV12-4 and J usage is TRBJ1-5; D gene uncertain. The CDR3 consists of 12 residues. V was shortened by 6 bases and J by 9 bases, with 12 bases between the two germline ends. The CDR3 region is CASRLAGMPQHF. Written as DNA, the CDR3 is TGTGCCAGCAGGCTGGCCGGGATGCCCCAGCATTTT.

J is TRBJ2-1 and V is TRBV7-9; maybe TRBD2 (6 bases). The CDR3 covers 15 residues. V was cut by 5 bases and J by 6 bases, with 17 bases left in between. CDR1 is SEHNR and CDR2 is FQNEAQ in the germline V gene (reference sequence). The CDR3 DNA reads as TGTGCCAGCAGCCAGACTAGTTTAACTATCAATGAGCAGTTCTTC. Translating gives CASSQTSLTINEQFF. Together with reference TRBV7-9 and TRBJ2-1, the CDR3 gives the full variable domain: DTGVSQNPRHKITKRGQNVTFRCDPISEHNRLYWYRQTLGQGPEFLTYFQNEAQLEKSRLLSDRFSAERPKGSFSTLEIQRTEQGDSAMYLCASSQTSLTINEQFFGPGTRLTVL.

J is TRBJ1-5 and V is TRBV5-6; possibly TRBD1 for D (5 bases). The CDR3 runs to 15 residues. The germline CDR1 and CDR2 sequences are SGHDT and YYEEEE. V was clipped by 1 base and J by 7 bases, with 15 bases between them. In DNA, the CDR3 is TGTGCCAGCAGCTTGTCAGGGAATGGCAGACAGCCCCAGCATTTT. As protein: CASSLSGNGRQPQHF.

The chain has TRBV5-6 and TRBJ1-2, with TRBD1 identical over 8 bases. CDR1 and CDR2 (germline): SGHDT, YYEEEE. V lost 6 bases and J lost 3; bases outside the gene matches: 1. The CDR3 loop spans 12 amino acids. CDR3 residues: CASTGGDYGYTF. The DNA of the CDR3 is TGTGCCAGCACAGGGGGCGACTATGGCTACACCTTC.

The V and J genes are TRBV4-3 and TRBJ2-7; TRBD1 matches at 7 bases. CDR3 length: 15 residues. Losses at the gene ends were 0 bases for V and 3 bases for J; bases not matched to a gene: 5. Germline V gene sequence: CDR1 LGHNA, CDR2 YSLEER. CDR3 residues: CASSQDNRGGYEQYF. The CDR3 nucleotides read TGCGCCAGCAGCCAAGACAACAGGGGTGGCTACGAGCAGTACTTC.

This rearrangement joins TRBV28 to TRBJ1-4, with 10 bases that match TRBD1. The CDR3 runs 16 residues. Germline V gene lookup returns CDR1 MDHEN and CDR2 SYDVKM. Losses at the gene ends were 6 bases for V and 6 bases for J; bases not matched to a gene: 10. The CDR3 DNA reads as TGTGCCAGCAGAAAACTTCCCGGACAGGGGGATGAAAAACTGTTTTTT. Its protein product is CASRKLPGQGDEKLFF. The whole variable domain, remainder taken from reference TRBV28 and TRBJ1-4, is DVKVTQSSRYLVKRTGEKVFLECVQDMDHENMFWYRQDPGLGLRLIYFSYDVKMKEKGDIPEGYSVSREKKERFSLILESASTNQTSMYLCASRKLPGQGDEKLFFGSGTQLSVL.

The chain couples TRBV5-1 to TRBJ2-7; tentatively, D is TRBD2 (5 bases). The CDR3 loop spans 12 amino acids. The germline V gene encodes CDR1 SGHRS and CDR2 YFSETQ. Trimming cost V 4 bases and J 12 bases, with 17 bases left between them. CDR3 in amino acids: CASSRDDKMAYF. The CDR3 region has the DNA TGCGCCAGCAGCCGGGATGACAAGATGGCGTACTTC.

This clone was observed once. The V and J genes are TRBV7-9 and TRBJ2-6; D is possibly TRBD2 (6 bases). Germline-derived CDR1 and CDR2 are SEHNR and FQNEAQ (reference sequence). CDR3 length: 15 residues. V lost 1 base and J 13 bases, leaving 17 bases between the germline ends. For the CDR3, the DNA is TGTGCCAGCAGCTTAGTGAGCGGGCCTCTAGAGGTCCTGACTTTC. Translated, it gives CASSLVSGPLEVLTF.

The chain carries TRBV13 and TRBJ2-1; possible D gene TRBD2, 7 bases. Germline-derived CDR1 and CDR2 are PRHDT and FYEKMQ (reference sequence). Trimming stripped 4 bases from V and 2 bases from J, with 12 bases between. This CDR3 region has 15 residues. The CDR3 bases are TGTGCCAGCAGCTCCCGGGGGGCGACCTACAATGAGCAGTTCTTC. Protein product: CASSSRGATYNEQFF. The full variable domain, with the rest looked up from reference TRBV13 and TRBJ2-1, is AAGVIQSPRHLIKEKRETATLKCYPIPRHDTVYWYQQGPGQDPQFLISFYEKMQSDKGSIPDRFSAQQFSDYHSELNMSSLELGDSALYFCASSSRGATYNEQFFGPGTRLTVL.

The V and J genes are TRBV7-9 and TRBJ1-1; no clear D. The CDR3 contains 14 residues. The V gene lost 1 base and the J gene lost 1 base, with 7 bases spanning the gap. Germline V lookup: CDR1 SEHNR, CDR2 FQNEAQ (reference sequence). CDR3 region: CASSLVWRNTEAFF. CDR3 bases: TGTGCCAGCAGCTTAGTTTGGAGGAACACTGAAGCTTTCTTT.

The rearrangement joins TRBV27 to TRBJ2-3, with TRBD2 as a possible D gene (6 bases). The V end lost 5 bases, the J end lost 4 bases, and 13 bases lay between the germline ends. This CDR3 spans 14 amino acids. Germline values: CDR1 MNHEY, CDR2 SMNVEV (reference sequence). The CDR3 loop reads CASSTALAPDTQYF. The CDR3 DNA reads as TGTGCCAGCAGTACCGCACTAGCCCCAGATACGCAGTATTTT.

The CDR3: CAWSAGARYEQYF. The CDR3 region has the DNA TGTGCCTGGAGCGCGGGAGCCCGCTACGAGCAGTACTTC. The V gene is TRBV30, the J gene TRBJ2-7; 7 nucleotides agree with TRBD2. In germline, CDR1 is GTSNPN, CDR2 SVGIG (reference sequence). Losses at the gene ends were 3 bases for V and 3 bases for J; bases not matched to a gene: 5. The CDR3 consists of 13 residues. The entire variable domain, with the rest obtained from reference TRBV30 and TRBJ2-7, is as follows: SQTIHQWPATLVQPVGSPLSLECTVEGTSNPNLYWYRQAAGRGLQLLFYSVGIGQISSEVPQNLSASRPQDRQFILSSKKLLLSDSGFYLCAWSAGARYEQYFGPGTRLTVT.

Regarding this clone: The same CDR3 arises from other DNA sequences in this sample as well. In nucleotides, the CDR3 is TGTGCCTGGAGCCCCCGGGGGAATCAGCCCCAGCATTTT. Translation: CAWSPRGNQPQHF. This rearrangement joins TRBV30 to TRBJ1-5; D is possibly TRBD1 (5 bases). The V end lost 3 bases, the J end lost 4 bases, and 10 bases lay between the germline ends. The CDR3 contains 13 residues. The V gene's germline CDR1 is GTSNPN and CDR2 SVGIG (reference sequence).

The V and J genes are TRBV6-5 and TRBJ1-1, with 7 bases lining up with TRBD1. The germline CDR1 and CDR2 sequences are MNHEY and SVGAGI. This CDR3 comprises 15 residues. V was clipped by 6 bases and J by 1 base; unmatched bases: 8. The chain's CDR3 is CASSLSGTANTEAFF. As DNA, the CDR3 is TGTGCCAGCAGCCTCTCCGGGACAGCGAACACTGAAGCTTTCTTT.

CDR3 bases: TGCGCCAGCAGGAGACAGTCTGGAAACACCATATATTTT. Protein product: CASRRQSGNTIYF. The genes are TRBV5-1 and TRBJ1-3; D perhaps matches TRBD1 (5 bases). Between the trimmed V and J ends, which lost 5 bases and 1 base, there was a span of 7 bases. Germline CDR1 is SGHRS and CDR2 is YFSETQ. The CDR3 contains 13 residues.

This chain joins TRBV5-3 and TRBJ2-5, with 7 bases fitting TRBD1. TRBV5-3 is an ORF, and what it does is uncertain. CDR3 length equals 17 residues. With V trimmed by 0 bases and J by 2 bases, 10 bases remained unmatched. CDR3 DNA sequence: TGTGCCAGAAGCTTGGAAAAGCGTAGGGGGCGGCAAGAGACCCAGTACTTC. Translation gives CARSLEKRRGRQETQYF.

V is TRBV7-6 and J is TRBJ1-4, with TRBD1 as a possible D gene (5 bases). The germline V and J ends were trimmed by 6 bases and 0 bases, with 14 bases remaining between them. Germline loops: CDR1 SGHVS, CDR2 FNYEAQ. The CDR3 sequence is 16 residues long. Here the CDR3 reads CASSPKRQSTNEKLFF. The DNA of the CDR3 is TGTGCCAGCAGTCCAAAACGACAGTCAACTAATGAAAAACTGTTTTTT. The variable domain in full, with the rest retrieved from reference TRBV7-6 and TRBJ1-4, is GAGVSQSPRYKVTKRGQDVALRCDPISGHVSLYWYRQALGQGPEFLTYFNYEAQQDKSGLPNDRFSAERPEGSISTLTIQRTEQRDSAMYRCASSPKRQSTNEKLFFGSGTQLSVL.